This T cell receptor beta chain was documented in a study of shared clonotypes between healthy human individuals. This clone was recorded only once. Only CD45RO-negative cells positively selected for CCR7 counted as naive CD8 cells, so terminally differentiated effector memory CD45RA+ cells were excluded. In the authors' workflow: Junction-only immunoSEQ sequences carried no quality scores, so filtering differed. Produced via immunoSEQ multiplex PCR; TCRdb's table is partial and in-frame only. The D gene and trimming were derived from the DNA, and the V and J assignments and clone size from that table. The sample lists some 2.1 million clones; 93% were seen once. The germline gives CDR1 WSHSY, CDR2 SAAADI. CDR3 length: 14 amino acids. The V and J ends lost 6 bases and 3 bases respectively, with 11 bases between them.

Sequencing was carried out using naive CD8+ T cells from PBMCs. The origin of this receptor is a man younger than 35 in good health. Some clones in this sample may be carry-over from other donors' samples. This chain joins TRBV10-2 and TRBJ1-4; tentatively, D is TRBD1 (6 bases). The CDR3: CASSGGGPNEKLFF. The CDR3 region has the DNA TGCGCCAGCAGCGGGGGGGGCCCTAATGAAAAACTGTTTTTT.